This T cell receptor (beta chain) is from a study of Ad26.COV2.S vaccination and SARS-CoV-2 variants. V lost 4 bases to trimming and J lost 0 bases; unmatched junction nucleotides: 4. Germline-derived CDR1 and CDR2 are SGHRS and YFSETQ. The CDR3 sequence is 15 residues long. TCRdb's table, derived via immunoSEQ multiplex PCR, lists solely in-frame clones and lacks some. This sample has roughly 150,000 clones, with more than 80% found just once. This specimen consisted of peripheral blood, obtained after recovery from COVID-19. The origin of this receptor is a human donor who had recovered from COVID-19. The V and J genes are TRBV5-1 and TRBJ2-7, with 10 bases aligning to TRBD1. CDR3 sequence: CASSRGQGDSYEQYF. The DNA for the CDR3 is TGCGCCAGCAGCAGAGGACAGGGGGACTCCTACGAGCAGTACTTC.